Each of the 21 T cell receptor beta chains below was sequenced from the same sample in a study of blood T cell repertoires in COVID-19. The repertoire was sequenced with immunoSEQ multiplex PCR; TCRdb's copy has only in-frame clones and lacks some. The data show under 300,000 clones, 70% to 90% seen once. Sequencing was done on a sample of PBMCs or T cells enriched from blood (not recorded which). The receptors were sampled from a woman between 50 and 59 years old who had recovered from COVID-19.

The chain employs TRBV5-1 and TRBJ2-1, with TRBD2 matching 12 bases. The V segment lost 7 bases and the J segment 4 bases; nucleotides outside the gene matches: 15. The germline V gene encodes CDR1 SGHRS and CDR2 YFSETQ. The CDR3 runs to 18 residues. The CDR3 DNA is TGCGCCAGCCCCGCGTCGACTAGCGGGAGAAAGCCTTACAATGAGCAGTTCTTC. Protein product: CASPASTSGRKPYNEQFF.

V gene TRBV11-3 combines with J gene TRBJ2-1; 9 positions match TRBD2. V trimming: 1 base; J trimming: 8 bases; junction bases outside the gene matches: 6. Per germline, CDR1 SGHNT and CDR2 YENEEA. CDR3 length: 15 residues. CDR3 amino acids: CASSLGGRDRDEQFF. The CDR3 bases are TGTGCCAGCAGCTTAGGCGGGAGGGACCGGGATGAGCAGTTCTTC.

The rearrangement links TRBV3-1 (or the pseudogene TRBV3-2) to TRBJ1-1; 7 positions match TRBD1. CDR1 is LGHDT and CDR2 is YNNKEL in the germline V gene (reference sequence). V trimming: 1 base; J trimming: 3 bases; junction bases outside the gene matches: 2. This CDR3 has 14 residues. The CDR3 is CASSQVQGDTEAFF. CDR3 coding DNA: TGTGCCAGCAGCCAAGTTCAGGGGGACACTGAAGCTTTCTTT.

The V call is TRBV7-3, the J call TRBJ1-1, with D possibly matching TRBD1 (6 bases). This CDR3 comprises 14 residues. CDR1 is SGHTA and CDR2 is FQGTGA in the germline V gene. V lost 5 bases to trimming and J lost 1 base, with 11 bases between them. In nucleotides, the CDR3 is TGTGCCAGCAGCCCGGGGGGGGCGAACACTGAAGCTTTCTTT. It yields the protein CASSPGGANTEAFF.

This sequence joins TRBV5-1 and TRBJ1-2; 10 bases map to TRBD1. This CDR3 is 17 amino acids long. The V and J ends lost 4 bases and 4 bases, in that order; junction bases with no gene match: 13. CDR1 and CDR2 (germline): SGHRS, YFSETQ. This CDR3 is CASSPGTGVSPAYGYTF. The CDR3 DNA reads TGCGCCAGCAGCCCCGGGACAGGGGTGAGCCCAGCCTATGGCTACACCTTC.

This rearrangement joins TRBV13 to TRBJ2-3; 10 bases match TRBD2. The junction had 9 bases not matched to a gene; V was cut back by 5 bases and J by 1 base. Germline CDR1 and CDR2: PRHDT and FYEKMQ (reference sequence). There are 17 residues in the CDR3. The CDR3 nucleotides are TGTGCCAGCAGCCTCGGGGTAGCGGGGGGCGGCACAGATACGCAGTATTTT. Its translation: CASSLGVAGGGTDTQYF.

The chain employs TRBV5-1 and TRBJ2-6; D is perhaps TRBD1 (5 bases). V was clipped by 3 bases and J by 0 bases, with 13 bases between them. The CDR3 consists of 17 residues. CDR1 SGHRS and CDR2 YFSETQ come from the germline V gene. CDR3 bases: TGCGCCAGCAGCTCCCCCGGACACCCCTCTGGGGCCAACGTCCTGACTTTC. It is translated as CASSSPGHPSGANVLTF.

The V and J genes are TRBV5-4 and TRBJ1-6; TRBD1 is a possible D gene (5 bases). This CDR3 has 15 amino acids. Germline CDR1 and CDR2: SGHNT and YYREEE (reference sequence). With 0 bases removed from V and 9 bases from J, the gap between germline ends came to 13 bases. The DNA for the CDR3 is TGTGCCAGCAGCTTGGGGGTCGGGGGTGGTTCACCCCTCCACTTT. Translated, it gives CASSLGVGGGSPLHF. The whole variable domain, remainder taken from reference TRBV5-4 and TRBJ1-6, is ETGVTQSPTHLIKTRGQQVTLRCSSQSGHNTVSWYQQALGQGPQFIFQYYREEENGRGNFPPRFSGLQFPNYSSELNVNALELDDSALYLCASSLGVGGGSPLHFGNGTRLTVT.

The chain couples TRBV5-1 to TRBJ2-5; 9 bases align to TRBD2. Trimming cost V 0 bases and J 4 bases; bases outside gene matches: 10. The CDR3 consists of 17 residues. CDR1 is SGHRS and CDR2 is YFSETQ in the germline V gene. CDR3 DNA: TGCGCCAGCAGCTTGGAATTAGCGGGGGCCGGAGGAGAGACCCAGTACTTC. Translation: CASSLELAGAGGETQYF.

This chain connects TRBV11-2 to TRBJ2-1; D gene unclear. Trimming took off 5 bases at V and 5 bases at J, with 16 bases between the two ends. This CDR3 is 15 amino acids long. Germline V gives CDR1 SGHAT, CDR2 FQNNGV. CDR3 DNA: TGTGCCAGCAGCCGTCGATCCAACAGCAACAATGAGCAGTTCTTC. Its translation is CASSRRSNSNNEQFF. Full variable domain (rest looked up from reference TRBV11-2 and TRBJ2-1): EAGVAQSPRYKIIEKRQSVAFWCNPISGHATLYWYQQILGQGPKLLIQFQNNGVVDDSQLPKDRFSAERLKGVDSTLKIQPAKLEDSAVYLCASSRRSNSNNEQFFGPGTRLTVL.

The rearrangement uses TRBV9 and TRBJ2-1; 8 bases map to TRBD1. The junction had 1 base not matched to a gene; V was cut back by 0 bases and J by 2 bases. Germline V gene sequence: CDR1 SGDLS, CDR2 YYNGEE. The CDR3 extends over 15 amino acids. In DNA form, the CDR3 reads TGTGCCAGCAGCGTAGAGGACAGGGCCTACAATGAGCAGTTCTTC. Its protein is CASSVEDRAYNEQFF.

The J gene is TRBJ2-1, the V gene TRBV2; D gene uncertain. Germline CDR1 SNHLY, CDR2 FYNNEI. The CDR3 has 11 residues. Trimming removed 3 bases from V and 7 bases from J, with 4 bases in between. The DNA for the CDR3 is TGTGCCAGCAGTGATATGAATGAGCAGTTCTTC. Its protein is CASSDMNEQFF. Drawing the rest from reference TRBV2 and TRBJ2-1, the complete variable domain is EPEVTQTPSHQVTQMGQEVILRCVPISNHLYFYWYRQILGQKVEFLVSFYNNEISEKSEIFDDQFSVERPDGSNFTLKIRSTKLEDSAMYFCASSDMNEQFFGPGTRLTVL.

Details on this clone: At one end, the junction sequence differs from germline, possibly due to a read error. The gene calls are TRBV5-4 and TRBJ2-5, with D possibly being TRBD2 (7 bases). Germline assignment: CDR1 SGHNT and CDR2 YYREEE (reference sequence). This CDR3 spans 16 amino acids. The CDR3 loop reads CASRLGGPGPQETQYF. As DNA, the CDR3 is TGTGCCAGCAGATTGGGGGGGCCTGGGCCCCAAGAGACCCAGTACTTC.

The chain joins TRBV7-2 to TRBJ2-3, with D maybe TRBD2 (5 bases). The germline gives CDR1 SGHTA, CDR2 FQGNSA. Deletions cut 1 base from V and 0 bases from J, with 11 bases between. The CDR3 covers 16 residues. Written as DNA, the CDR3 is TGTGCCAGCAGCTTAGGGGCTGGCGGGAGCACAGATACGCAGTATTTT. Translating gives CASSLGAGGSTDTQYF.

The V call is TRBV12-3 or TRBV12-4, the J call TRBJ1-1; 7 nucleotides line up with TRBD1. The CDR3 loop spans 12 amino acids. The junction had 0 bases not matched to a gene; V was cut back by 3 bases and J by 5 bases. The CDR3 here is CASSLGQTEAFF. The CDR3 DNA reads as TGTGCCAGCAGTTTGGGACAGACTGAAGCTTTCTTT.

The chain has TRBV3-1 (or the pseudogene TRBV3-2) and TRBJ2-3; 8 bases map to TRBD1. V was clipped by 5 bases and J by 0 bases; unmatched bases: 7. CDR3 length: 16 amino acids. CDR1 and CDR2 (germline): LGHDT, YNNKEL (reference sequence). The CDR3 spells CASSDPGGASTDTQYF. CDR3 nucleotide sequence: TGTGCCAGCAGCGACCCAGGGGGCGCGAGCACAGATACGCAGTATTTT.

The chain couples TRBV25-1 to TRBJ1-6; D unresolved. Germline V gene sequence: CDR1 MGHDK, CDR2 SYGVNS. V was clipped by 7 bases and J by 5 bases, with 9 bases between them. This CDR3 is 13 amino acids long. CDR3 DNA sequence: TGTGCCAGCAAGACCGGAGATAATTCACCCCTCCACTTT. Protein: CASKTGDNSPLHF.

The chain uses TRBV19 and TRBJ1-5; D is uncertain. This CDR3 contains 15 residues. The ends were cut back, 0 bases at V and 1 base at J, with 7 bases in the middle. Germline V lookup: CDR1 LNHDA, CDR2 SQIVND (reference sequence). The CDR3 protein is CASSIDTRSNQPQHF. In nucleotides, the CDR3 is TGTGCCAGTAGTATAGATACCAGGAGCAATCAGCCCCAGCATTTT.

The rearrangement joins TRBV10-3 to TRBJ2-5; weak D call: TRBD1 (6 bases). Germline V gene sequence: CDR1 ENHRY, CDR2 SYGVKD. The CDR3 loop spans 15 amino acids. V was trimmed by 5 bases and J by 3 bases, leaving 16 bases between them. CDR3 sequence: CAISSRDNSKETQYF. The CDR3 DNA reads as TGTGCCATCAGTTCTCGGGACAACTCAAAAGAGACCCAGTACTTC.

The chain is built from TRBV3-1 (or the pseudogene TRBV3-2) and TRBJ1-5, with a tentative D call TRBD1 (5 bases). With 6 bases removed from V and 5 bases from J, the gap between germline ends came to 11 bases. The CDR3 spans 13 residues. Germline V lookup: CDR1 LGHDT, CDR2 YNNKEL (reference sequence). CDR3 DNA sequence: TGTGCCAGCAGTCAGGGACTGCATCAGCCCCAGCATTTT. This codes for CASSQGLHQPQHF.

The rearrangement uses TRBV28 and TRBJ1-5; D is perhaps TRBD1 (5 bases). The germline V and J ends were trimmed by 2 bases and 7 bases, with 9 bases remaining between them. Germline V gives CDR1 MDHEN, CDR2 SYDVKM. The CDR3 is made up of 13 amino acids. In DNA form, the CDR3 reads TGTGCCAGCAGTTTAGTCCAGGGCCAGCCCCAGCATTTT. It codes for CASSLVQGQPQHF.